This entry is about one TCR beta chain. Its matching antigen is unknown. This record comes from a study of T cell responses to AZD1222 COVID-19 vaccine. Regarding the study as a whole: Clonal diversity was possibly underestimated; the donors were predominantly white British and more often female.

The V end was cut by 0 bases, the J end by 2 bases, with 8 bases between. The V gene's germline CDR1 is MNHEY and CDR2 SVGAGI. The CDR3 is 16 residues long. Libraries were prepared by immunoSEQ multiplex PCR; TCRdb keeps only in-frame clonotypes and omits some of them. The table has about 150,000 clones, around nine tenths seen once. V and J are TRBV6-5 and TRBJ2-6; D remains ambiguous. The TCR comes from an adult in good health. The input for sequencing was peripheral blood, taken on day 0 of AZD1222 vaccination. CDR3 in DNA: TGTGCCAGCAGTTACTCGGTTTTAGCTGGGGCCAACGTCCTGACTTTC. Amino acid sequence: CASSYSVLAGANVLTF.